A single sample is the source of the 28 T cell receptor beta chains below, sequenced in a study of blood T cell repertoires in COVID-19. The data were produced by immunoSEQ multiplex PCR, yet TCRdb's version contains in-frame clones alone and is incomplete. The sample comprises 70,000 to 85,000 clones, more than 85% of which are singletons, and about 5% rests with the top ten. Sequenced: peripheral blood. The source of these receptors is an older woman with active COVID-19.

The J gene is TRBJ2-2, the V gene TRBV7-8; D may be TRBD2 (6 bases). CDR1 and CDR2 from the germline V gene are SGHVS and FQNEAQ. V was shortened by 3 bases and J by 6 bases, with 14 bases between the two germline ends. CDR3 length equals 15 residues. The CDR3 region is CASSLGGRRSGELFF. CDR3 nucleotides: TGTGCCAGCAGCTTGGGGGGTCGTAGGTCCGGGGAGCTGTTTTTT.

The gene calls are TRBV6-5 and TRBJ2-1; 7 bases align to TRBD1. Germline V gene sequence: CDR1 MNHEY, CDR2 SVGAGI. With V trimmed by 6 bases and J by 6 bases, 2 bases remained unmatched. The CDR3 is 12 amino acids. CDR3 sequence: CASSRQGNEQFF. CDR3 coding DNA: TGTGCCAGCAGCAGACAGGGCAATGAGCAGTTCTTC.

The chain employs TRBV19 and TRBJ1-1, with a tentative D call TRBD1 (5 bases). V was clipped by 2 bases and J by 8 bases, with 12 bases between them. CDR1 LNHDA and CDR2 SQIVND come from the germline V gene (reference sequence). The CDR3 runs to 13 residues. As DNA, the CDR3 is TGTGCCAGTAGTATACAGAGGGGAGGAGAAGCTTTCTTT. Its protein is CASSIQRGGEAFF. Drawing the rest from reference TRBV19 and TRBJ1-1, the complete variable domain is DGGITQSPKYLFRKEGQNVTLSCEQNLNHDAMYWYRQDPGQGLRLIYYSQIVNDFQKGDIAEGYSVSREKKESFPLTVTSAQKNPTAFYLCASSIQRGGEAFFGQGTRLTVV.

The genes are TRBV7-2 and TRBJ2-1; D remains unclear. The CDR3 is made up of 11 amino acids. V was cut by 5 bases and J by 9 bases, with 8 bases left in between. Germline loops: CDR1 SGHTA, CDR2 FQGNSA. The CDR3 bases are TGTGCCAGCAGCCCTAATTTTGAGCAGTTCTTC. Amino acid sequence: CASSPNFEQFF. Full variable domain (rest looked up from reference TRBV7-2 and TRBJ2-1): GAGVSQSPSNKVTEKGKDVELRCDPISGHTALYWYRQSLGQGLEFLIYFQGNSAPDKSGLPSDRFSAERTGGSVSTLTIQRTQQEDSAVYLCASSPNFEQFFGPGTRLTVL.

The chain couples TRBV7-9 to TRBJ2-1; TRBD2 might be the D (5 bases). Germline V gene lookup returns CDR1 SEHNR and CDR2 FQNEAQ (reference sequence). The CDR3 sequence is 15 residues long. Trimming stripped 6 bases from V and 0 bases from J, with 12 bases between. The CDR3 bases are TGTGCCAGCAGTCCAAGCGGAAGCTCCTACAATGAGCAGTTCTTC. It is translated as CASSPSGSSYNEQFF.

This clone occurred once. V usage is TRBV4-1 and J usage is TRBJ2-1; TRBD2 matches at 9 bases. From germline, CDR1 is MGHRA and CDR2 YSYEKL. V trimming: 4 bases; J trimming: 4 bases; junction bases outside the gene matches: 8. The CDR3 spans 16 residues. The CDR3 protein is CASSPLGLAGYNEQFF. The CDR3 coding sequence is TGCGCCAGCAGCCCTCTGGGACTAGCAGGTTACAATGAGCAGTTCTTC.

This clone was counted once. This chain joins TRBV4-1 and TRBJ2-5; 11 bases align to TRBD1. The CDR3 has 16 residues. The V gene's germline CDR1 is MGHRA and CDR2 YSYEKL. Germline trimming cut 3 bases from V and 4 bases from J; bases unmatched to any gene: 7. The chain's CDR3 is CASSHPSGTGGETQYF. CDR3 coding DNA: TGCGCCAGCAGCCATCCTTCCGGGACAGGGGGAGAGACCCAGTACTTC.

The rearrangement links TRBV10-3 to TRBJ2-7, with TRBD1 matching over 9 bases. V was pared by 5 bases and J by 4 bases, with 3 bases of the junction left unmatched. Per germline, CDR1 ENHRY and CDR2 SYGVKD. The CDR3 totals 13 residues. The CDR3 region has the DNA TGTGCCATCAGTCGGGGGACAGGGTACGAGCAGTACTTC. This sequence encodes CAISRGTGYEQYF.

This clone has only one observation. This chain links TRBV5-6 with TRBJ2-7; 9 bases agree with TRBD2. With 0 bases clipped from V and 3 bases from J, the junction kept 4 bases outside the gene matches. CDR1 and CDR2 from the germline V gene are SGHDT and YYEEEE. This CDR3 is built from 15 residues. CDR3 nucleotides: TGTGCCAGCAGCTTGGGTGTTAGCGGGAGCTACGAGCAGTACTTC. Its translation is CASSLGVSGSYEQYF.

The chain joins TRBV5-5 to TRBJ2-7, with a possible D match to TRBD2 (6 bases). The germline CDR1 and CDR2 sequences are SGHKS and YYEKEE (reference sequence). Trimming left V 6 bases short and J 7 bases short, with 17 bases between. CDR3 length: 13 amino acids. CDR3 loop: CASTRLGLREQYF. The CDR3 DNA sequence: TGTGCCAGCACCCGACTAGGCTTGCGGGAGCAGTACTTC.

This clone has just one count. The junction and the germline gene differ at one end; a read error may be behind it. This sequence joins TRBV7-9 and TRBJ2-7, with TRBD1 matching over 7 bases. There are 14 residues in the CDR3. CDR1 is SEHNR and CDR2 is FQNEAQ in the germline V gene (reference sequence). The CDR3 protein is CASSLGGTAHAFRF. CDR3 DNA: TGTGCCAGCAGCTTAGGTGGGACAGCGCACGCGTTCCGGTTC.

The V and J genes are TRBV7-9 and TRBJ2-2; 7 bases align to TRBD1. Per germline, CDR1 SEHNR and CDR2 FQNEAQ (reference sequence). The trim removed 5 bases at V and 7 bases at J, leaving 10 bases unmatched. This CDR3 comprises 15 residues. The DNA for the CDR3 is TGTGCCAGCAGCCCCCGACAGGGACGGTTCGGGGAGCTGTTTTTT. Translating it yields CASSPRQGRFGELFF. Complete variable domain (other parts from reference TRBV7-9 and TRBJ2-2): DTGVSQNPRHKITKRGQNVTFRCDPISEHNRLYWYRQTLGQGPEFLTYFQNEAQLEKSRLLSDRFSAERPKGSFSTLEIQRTEQGDSAMYLCASSPRQGRFGELFFGEGSRLTVL.

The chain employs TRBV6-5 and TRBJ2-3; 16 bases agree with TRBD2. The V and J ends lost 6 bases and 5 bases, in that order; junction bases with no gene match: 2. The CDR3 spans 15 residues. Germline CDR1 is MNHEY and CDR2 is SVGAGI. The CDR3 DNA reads TGTGCCAGCAGGGGACTAGCGGGAGGGCTAGATACGCAGTATTTT. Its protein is CASRGLAGGLDTQYF.

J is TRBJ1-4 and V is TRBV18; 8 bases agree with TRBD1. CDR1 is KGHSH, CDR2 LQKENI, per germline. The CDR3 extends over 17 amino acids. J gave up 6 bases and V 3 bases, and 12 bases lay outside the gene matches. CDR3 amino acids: CASSPSGGRLVYEKLFF. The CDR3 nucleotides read TGTGCCAGCTCACCGTCAGGGGGCCGGTTGGTTTATGAAAAACTGTTTTTT.

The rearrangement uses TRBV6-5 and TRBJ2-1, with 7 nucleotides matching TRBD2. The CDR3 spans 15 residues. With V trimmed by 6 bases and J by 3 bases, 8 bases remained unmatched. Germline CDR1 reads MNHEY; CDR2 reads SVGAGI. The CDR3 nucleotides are TGTGCCAGCAGCCGTAGGGAGGGAGTCTACAATGAGCAGTTCTTC. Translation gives CASSRREGVYNEQFF.

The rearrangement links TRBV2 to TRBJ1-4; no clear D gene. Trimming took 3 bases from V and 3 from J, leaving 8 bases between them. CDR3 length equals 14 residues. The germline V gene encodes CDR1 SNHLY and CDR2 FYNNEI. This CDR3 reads CASSEGGANEKLFF. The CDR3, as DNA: TGTGCCAGCAGTGAGGGCGGGGCTAATGAAAAACTGTTTTTT. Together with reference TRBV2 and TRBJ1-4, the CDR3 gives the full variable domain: EPEVTQTPSHQVTQMGQEVILRCVPISNHLYFYWYRQILGQKVEFLVSFYNNEISEKSEIFDDQFSVERPDGSNFTLKIRSTKLEDSAMYFCASSEGGANEKLFFGSGTQLSVL.

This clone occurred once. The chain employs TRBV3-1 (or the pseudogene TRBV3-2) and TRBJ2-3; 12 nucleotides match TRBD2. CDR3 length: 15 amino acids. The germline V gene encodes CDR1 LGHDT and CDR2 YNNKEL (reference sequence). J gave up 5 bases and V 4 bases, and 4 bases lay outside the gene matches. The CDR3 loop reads CASSLGGLAGDTQYF. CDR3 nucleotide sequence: TGTGCCAGCAGCCTAGGGGGACTAGCGGGAGATACGCAGTATTTT.

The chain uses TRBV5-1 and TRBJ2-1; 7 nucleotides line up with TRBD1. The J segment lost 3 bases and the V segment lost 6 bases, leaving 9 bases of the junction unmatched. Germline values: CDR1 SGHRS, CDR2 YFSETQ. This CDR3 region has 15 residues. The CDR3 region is CASTAGTVSYNEQFF. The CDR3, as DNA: TGCGCCAGCACGGCAGGGACAGTGAGCTACAATGAGCAGTTCTTC. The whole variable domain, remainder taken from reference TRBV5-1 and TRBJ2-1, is KAGVTQTPRYLIKTRGQQVTLSCSPISGHRSVSWYQQTPGQGLQFLFEYFSETQRNKGNFPGRFSGRQFSNSRSEMNVSTLELGDSALYLCASTAGTVSYNEQFFGPGTRLTVL.

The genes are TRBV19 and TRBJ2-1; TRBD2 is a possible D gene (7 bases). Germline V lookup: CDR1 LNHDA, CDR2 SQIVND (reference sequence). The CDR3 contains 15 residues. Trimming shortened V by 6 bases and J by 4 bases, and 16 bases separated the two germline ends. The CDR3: CASRGGTTNYNEQFF. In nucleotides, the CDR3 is TGTGCCAGTAGAGGGGGGACTACCAATTACAATGAGCAGTTCTTC.

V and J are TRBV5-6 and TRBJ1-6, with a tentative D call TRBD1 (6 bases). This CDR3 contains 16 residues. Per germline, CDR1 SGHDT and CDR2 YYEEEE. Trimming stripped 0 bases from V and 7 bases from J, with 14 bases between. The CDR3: CASSLAPRGGNSPLHF. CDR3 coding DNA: TGTGCCAGCAGCTTGGCACCGAGGGGGGGGAATTCACCCCTCCACTTT.

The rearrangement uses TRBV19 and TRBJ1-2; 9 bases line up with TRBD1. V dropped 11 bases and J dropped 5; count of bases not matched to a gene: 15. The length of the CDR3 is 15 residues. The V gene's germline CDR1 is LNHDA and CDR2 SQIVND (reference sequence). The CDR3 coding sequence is TGTGCCGGCACCACGACCGGGACAGGGAGTTATGGCTACACCTTC. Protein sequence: CAGTTTGTGSYGYTF.

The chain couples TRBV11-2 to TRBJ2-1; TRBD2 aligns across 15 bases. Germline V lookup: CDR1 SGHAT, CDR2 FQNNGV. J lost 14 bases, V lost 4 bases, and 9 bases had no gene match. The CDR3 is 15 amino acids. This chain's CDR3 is CASSSGTSGGTRKFF. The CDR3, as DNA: TGTGCCAGCAGCTCCGGGACTAGCGGGGGGACCAGAAAGTTCTTC.

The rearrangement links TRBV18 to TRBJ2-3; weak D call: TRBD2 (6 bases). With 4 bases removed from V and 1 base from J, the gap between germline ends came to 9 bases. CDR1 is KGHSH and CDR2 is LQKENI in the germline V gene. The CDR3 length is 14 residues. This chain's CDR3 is CASSRPGGTDTQYF. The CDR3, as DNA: TGTGCCAGCTCACGTCCGGGAGGCACAGATACGCAGTATTTT.

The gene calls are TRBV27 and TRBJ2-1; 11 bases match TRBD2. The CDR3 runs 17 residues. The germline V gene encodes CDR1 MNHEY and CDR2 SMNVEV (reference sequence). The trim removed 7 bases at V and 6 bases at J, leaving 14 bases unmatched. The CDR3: CASKVTPLAGAGNEQFF. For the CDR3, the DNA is TGTGCCAGCAAAGTCACGCCACTAGCGGGAGCTGGCAATGAGCAGTTCTTC.

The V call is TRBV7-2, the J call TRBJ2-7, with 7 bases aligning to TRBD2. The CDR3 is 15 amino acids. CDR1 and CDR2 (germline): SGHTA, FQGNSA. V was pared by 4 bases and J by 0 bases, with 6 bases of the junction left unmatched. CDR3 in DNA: TGTGCCAGCAGCTCTGCTAGCGGAAGCTCCTACGAGCAGTACTTC. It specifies CASSSASGSSYEQYF. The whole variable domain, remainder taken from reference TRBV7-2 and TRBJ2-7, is GAGVSQSPSNKVTEKGKDVELRCDPISGHTALYWYRQSLGQGLEFLIYFQGNSAPDKSGLPSDRFSAERTGGSVSTLTIQRTQQEDSAVYLCASSSASGSSYEQYFGPGTRLTVT.

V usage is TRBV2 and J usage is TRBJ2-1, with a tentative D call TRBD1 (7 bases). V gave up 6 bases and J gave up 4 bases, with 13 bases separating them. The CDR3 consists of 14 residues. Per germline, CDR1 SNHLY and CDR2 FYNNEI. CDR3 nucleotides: TGTGCCAGCAGAAAGGGGGCGGGGTACAATGAGCAGTTCTTC. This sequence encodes CASRKGAGYNEQFF.

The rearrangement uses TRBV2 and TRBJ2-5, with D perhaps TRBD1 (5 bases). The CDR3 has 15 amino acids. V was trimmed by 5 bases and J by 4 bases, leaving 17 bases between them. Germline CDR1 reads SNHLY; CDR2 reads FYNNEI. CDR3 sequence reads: CASSIQQALGETQYF. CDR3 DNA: TGTGCCAGCAGTATCCAACAGGCTCTCGGAGAGACCCAGTACTTC.

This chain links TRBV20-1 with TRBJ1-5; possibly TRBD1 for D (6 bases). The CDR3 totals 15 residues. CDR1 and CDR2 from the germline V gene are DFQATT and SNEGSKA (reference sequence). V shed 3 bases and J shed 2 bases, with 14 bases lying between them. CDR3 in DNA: TGCAGTGCTAGTATAGGTCCAGGGGGCAATCAGCCCCAGCATTTT. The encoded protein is CSASIGPGGNQPQHF.